This TCR beta chain was identified during a study of T cells in Graves' hyperthyroidism and ophthalmopathy. In the case of this clonotype: Its target is not known.

Regions amplified from RNA transcripts were the TCR beta CDR3 regions. In the first-round RT-PCR of the TCR CDR3, the HTBI primer set was used. Each CDR3 protein gets one entry after TCRdb re-called the multiplex PCR reads with MiXCR. This table has approximately 510,000 distinct CDR3 sequences, about 45% appearing once. Overall study findings and caveats: Also found in blood were most expanded thyroid clonotypes above 0.001.

Germline-derived CDR1 and CDR2 are SGHRS and YFSETQ. V trimming: 7 bases; J trimming: 5 bases; junction bases outside the gene matches: 12. There are 14 residues in the CDR3. Together with thyroid ultrasound, orbital computed tomography, serum thyroxine and TRAb, clinical symptoms were used for diagnoses. The receptor was isolated from an adult woman with Graves' disease, either hyperthyroidism or ophthalmopathy (not recorded which). The source material was peripheral blood or thyroid tissue (not recorded which). The V call is TRBV5-1, the J call TRBJ2-7, with TRBD2 matching 7 bases. CDR3 protein: CASGTAGEGNEQYF. The CDR3 DNA follows: TGCGCCAGCGGGACGGCGGGAGAAGGCAACGAGCAGTACTTC.